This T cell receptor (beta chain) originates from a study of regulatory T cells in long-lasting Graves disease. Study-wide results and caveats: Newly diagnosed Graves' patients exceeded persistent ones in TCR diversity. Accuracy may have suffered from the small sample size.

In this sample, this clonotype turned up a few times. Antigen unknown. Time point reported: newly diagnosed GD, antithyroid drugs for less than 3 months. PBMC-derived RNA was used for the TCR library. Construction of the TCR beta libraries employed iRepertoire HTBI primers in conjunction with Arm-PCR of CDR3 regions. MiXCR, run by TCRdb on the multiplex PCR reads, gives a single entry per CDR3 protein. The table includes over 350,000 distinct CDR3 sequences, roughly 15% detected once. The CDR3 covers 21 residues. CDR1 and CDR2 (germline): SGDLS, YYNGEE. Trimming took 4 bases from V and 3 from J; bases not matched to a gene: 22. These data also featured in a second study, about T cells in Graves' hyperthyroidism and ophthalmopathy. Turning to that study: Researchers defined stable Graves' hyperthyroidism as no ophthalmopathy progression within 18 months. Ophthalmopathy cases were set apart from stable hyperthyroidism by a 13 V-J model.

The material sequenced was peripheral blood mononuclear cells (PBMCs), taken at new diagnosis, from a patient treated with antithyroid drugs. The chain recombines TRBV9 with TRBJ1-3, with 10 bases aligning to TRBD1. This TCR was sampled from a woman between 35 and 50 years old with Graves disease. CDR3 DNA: TGTGCCAGCAGCTTCCGGGACAGGGGAACTCATCTCCTCTGGTATGGAAACACCATATATTTT. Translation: CASSFRDRGTHLLWYGNTIYF. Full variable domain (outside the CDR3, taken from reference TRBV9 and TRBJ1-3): DSGVTQTPKHLITATGQRVTLRCSPRSGDLSVYWYQQSLDQGLQFLIQYYNGEERAKGNILERFSAQQFPDLHSELNLSSLELGDSALYFCASSFRDRGTHLLWYGNTIYFGEGSWLTVV.